This is a list of T cell receptor beta chains from one sample in a study of blood T cell repertoires in COVID-19. TCRdb keeps only in-frame clones here, not all; method: immunoSEQ multiplex PCR. Among about 240,000 clones listed, about nine tenths were seen once. Sequenced material: peripheral blood. These receptors were collected from a man in his 60s who had recovered from COVID-19. Each CDR3 is given with its conserved first and last residue. D genes are given only for firm matches. Expanded clones get a size class; other rows say once, few or many, or leave the size out.

v_gene,j_gene,abundance,d_gene,CDR3aa,CDR3nt
TRBV7-9,TRBJ1-5,-,-,CASSKQGNQPQHF,TGTGCCAGCAGCAAACAGGGAAATCAGCCCCAGCATTTT
TRBV6-5,TRBJ1-2,-,-,CASTSGGHNYGYTF,TGTGCCAGCACCTCCGGGGGGCATAACTATGGCTACACCTTC
TRBV11-2,TRBJ2-2,-,-,CASSFGTGELFF,TGTGCCAGCAGCTTCGGCACCGGGGAGCTGTTTTTT
TRBV5-1,TRBJ2-1,-,TRBD1,CASSLEIRTGVNNEQFF,TGCGCCAGCAGCTTGGAGATTCGAACAGGGGTTAACAATGAGCAGTTCTTC
TRBV7-9,TRBJ1-4,-,TRBD1,CGTGGPQGELFF,TGTGGTACAGGGGGCCCCCAGGGGGAACTGTTTTTT
TRBV5-4,TRBJ2-5,few,-,CASSLRGTRQETQYF,TGTGCCAGCAGCTTGAGGGGGACAAGACAAGAGACCCAGTACTTC
TRBV30,TRBJ2-2,-,TRBD2,CACEVAGDPTGELFF,TGTGCCTGCGAAGTAGCGGGGGATCCCACCGGGGAGCTGTTTTTT
TRBV27,TRBJ1-2,-,TRBD1,CASRQIRDSYYGYTF,TGTGCCAGCAGGCAAATCCGGGACAGTTACTATGGCTACACCTTC
TRBV4-2,TRBJ1-2,-,-,CASSQAHYGYTF,TGTGCCAGCAGCCAGGCTCACTATGGCTACACCTTC
TRBV5-1,TRBJ2-7,-,-,CASSSTGFAYEQYF,TGCGCCAGCAGCTCAACAGGATTTGCCTACGAGCAGTACTTC
TRBV4-1,TRBJ1-1,-,TRBD1,CASSQVSGTGIFF,TGCGCCAGCAGCCAAGTGTCCGGGACAGGGATTTTCTTT
TRBV7-9,TRBJ1-4,-,TRBD1,CASSFPTGGGTNEKLFF,TGTGCCAGCAGCTTTCCCACAGGGGGAGGGACTAATGAAAAACTGTTTTTT
TRBV10-3,TRBJ2-1,-,-,CAISEGRRVVRRGYNEQFF,TGTGCCATCAGTGAGGGGCGGAGGGTAGTCCGTCGGGGTTACAATGAGCAGTTCTTC
TRBV29-1,TRBJ1-4,-,TRBD1,CSVEDPGQGAGGEKLFF,TGCAGCGTTGAAGATCCTGGACAGGGGGCCGGGGGTGAAAAACTGTTTTTT
TRBV5-4,TRBJ1-2,-,-,CASSLGTSLSGYTF,TGTGCCAGCAGCTTGGGGACATCCCTTTCCGGCTACACCTTC
TRBV7-8,TRBJ2-1,many,-,CASSLLALNSYNEQFF,TGTGCCAGCAGCTTATTAGCCCTCAACTCCTACAATGAGCAGTTCTTC
TRBV27,TRBJ1-6,-,-,CASRTAGVSPLHF,TGTGCCAGCCGGACTGCAGGGGTTTCACCCCTCCACTTT
TRBV10-3,TRBJ1-1,-,-,CAIREARGSEAFF,TGTGCCATCAGGGAGGCCAGGGGTTCTGAAGCTTTCTTT
TRBV20-1,TRBJ2-3,-,-,CSASYIPRSPDTQYF,TGCAGTGCTAGTTATATCCCCCGGAGTCCAGATACGCAGTATTTT
TRBV6-5,TRBJ1-2,few,TRBD1,CASRRQGSNYGYTF,TGTGCCAGCAGACGACAGGGTTCCAACTATGGCTACACCTTC
TRBV7-2,TRBJ1-2,few,-,CASSLTGSNYGYTF,TGTGCCAGCAGCTTGACAGGATCTAACTATGGCTACACCTTC
TRBV6-5,TRBJ2-6,-,-,CASSRTSPGANVLTF,TGTGCCAGCAGCCGAACTAGCCCCGGGGCCAACGTCCTGACTTTC
TRBV6-5,TRBJ1-6,-,TRBD1,CASKTGGADNSPLHF,TGTGCCAGCAAAACAGGGGGAGCGGATAATTCACCCCTCCACTTT
TRBV30,TRBJ1-2,-,-,CAWAGQGRQSYGYTF,TGTGCCTGGGCCGGGCAGGGTCGACAATCCTATGGCTACACCTTC
TRBV11-2,TRBJ2-5,-,-,CASSLDLGAKTQYF,TGTGCCAGCAGCTTAGATTTGGGGGCAAAGACCCAGTACTTC
TRBV5-1,TRBJ1-1,-,-,CASKAGSLNTEAFF,TGCGCCAGCAAGGCAGGAAGCTTGAACACTGAAGCTTTCTTT
TRBV7-7,TRBJ2-5,-,TRBD2,CASSPSGGETQYF,TGTGCCAGCAGCCCAAGCGGGGGGGAGACCCAGTACTTC
TRBV27,TRBJ2-7,-,-,CASSSPALADYEQYF,TGTGCCAGCAGTTCCCCGGCACTGGCGGACTACGAGCAGTACTTC
TRBV7-9,TRBJ1-4,-,-,CASRPSRTGEKLFF,TGTGCCAGCAGGCCCTCTAGAACGGGGGAAAAACTGTTTTTT
TRBV10-1,TRBJ2-3,-,TRBD2,CASSGKAGGPLDTQYF,TGCGCCAGCAGTGGAAAAGCGGGGGGGCCGTTAGATACGCAGTATTTT
TRBV10-3,TRBJ2-7,-,TRBD1,CATKPGQGTYEQYF,TGTGCCACCAAGCCGGGACAGGGGACGTACGAGCAGTACTTC
TRBV4-1,TRBJ2-7,-,-,CASSQDLTGNTYEQYF,TGCGCCAGCAGCCAAGATTTGACGGGAAACACCTACGAGCAGTACTTC
TRBV18,TRBJ1-2,-,-,CASSLLTAGVGYGYTF,TGTGCCAGCTCACTTCTAACTGCAGGGGTGGGCTATGGCTACACCTTC
TRBV19,TRBJ2-1,-,-,CASSIFAGSYNEQFF,TGTGCCAGTAGTATTTTTGCGGGTTCCTACAATGAGCAGTTCTTC
TRBV12-3/TRBV12-4,TRBJ2-5,-,-,CASSLTGGETQYF,TGTGCCAGCAGTTTAACCGGAGGAGAGACCCAGTACTTC
TRBV30,TRBJ2-7,-,TRBD1,CAWSRIGTAFPGQYF,TGTGCCTGGAGTAGGATTGGGACAGCTTTCCCCGGGCAGTACTTC
TRBV4-1,TRBJ1-6,-,-,CASSQAGGRNSPLHF,TGCGCCAGCAGCCAAGCCGGGGGAAGAAATTCACCCCTCCACTTT
TRBV6-2/TRBV6-3,TRBJ1-1,-,TRBD1,CASSYGAGGHTEAFF,TGTGCCAGCAGTTACGGGGCAGGGGGCCACACTGAAGCTTTCTTT
TRBV5-1,TRBJ2-5,-,-,CASVWFAGSGETQYF,TGCGCCAGCGTGTGGTTTGCGGGGTCGGGAGAGACCCAGTACTTC
TRBV2,TRBJ2-7,-,TRBD2,CASSASGGSYYEQYF,TGTGCCAGCAGTGCTAGCGGGGGTTCTTACTACGAGCAGTACTTC
TRBV11-2,TRBJ2-5,-,-,CASSLGTGTAQYF,TGTGCCAGCAGCTTGGGAACAGGGACGGCCCAGTACTTC